The rows below give T cell receptor beta chains drawn from one sample of a study of T cell repertoires in ileal Crohn's disease. Using immunoSEQ multiplex PCR, the repertoire was profiled, and TCRdb retains in-frame clones only, with some absent. The data contain over 8,500 clones, over 55% of them singletons. The sample comprised ileal tissue. The origin of the receptors is an adult with Crohn's disease. The CDR3 runs from the conserved cysteine through the conserved F or W. A D gene is named only where the DNA matches it firmly. Expanded clones are given a class, and other clones once, few, many or no size at all.

d_gene: -
j_gene: TRBJ1-2
v_gene: TRBV6-1
abundance: -
len: 12
CDR3aa: CASSESGDGYTF
CDR3nt: TGTGCCAGCAGTGAATCAGGGGACGGCTACACCTTC

d_gene: -
j_gene: TRBJ2-2
v_gene: TRBV7-7
abundance: -
len: 14
CDR3aa: CASSSERSTGELFF
CDR3nt: TGTGCTAGCAGCTCCGAACGGAGTACCGGGGAGCTGTTTTTT

d_gene: TRBD2
j_gene: TRBJ2-3
v_gene: TRBV10-2
abundance: few
len: 15
CDR3aa: CASSRTRTSTDTQYF
CDR3nt: TGCGCCAGCAGCCGGACTAGAACTAGCACAGATACGCAGTATTTT

d_gene: -
j_gene: TRBJ2-1
v_gene: TRBV7-9
abundance: -
len: 14
CDR3aa: CASSPSGSYNEQFF
CDR3nt: TGTGCCAGCAGCCCAAGCGGCTCCTACAATGAGCAGTTCTTC

d_gene: TRBD1
j_gene: TRBJ1-2
v_gene: TRBV29-1
abundance: -
len: 15
CDR3aa: CSVLGNRGTTAGYTF
CDR3nt: TGCAGCGTACTTGGGAACAGGGGGACTACTGCTGGCTACACCTTC

d_gene: -
j_gene: TRBJ1-1
v_gene: TRBV10-3
abundance: -
len: 15
CDR3aa: CAIRDSGAGNTEAFF
CDR3nt: TGTGCCATCAGAGATTCGGGAGCTGGGAACACTGAAGCTTTCTTT

d_gene: -
j_gene: TRBJ1-1
v_gene: TRBV11-3
abundance: -
len: 14
CDR3aa: CASSLGWSGQGAFF
CDR3nt: TGTGCCAGCAGCTTAGGCTGGTCAGGTCAGGGAGCTTTCTTT

d_gene: -
j_gene: TRBJ2-7
v_gene: TRBV6-5
abundance: few
len: 14
CDR3aa: CASSYNGFGYEQYF
CDR3nt: TGTGCCAGCAGTTACAACGGGTTTGGCTACGAGCAGTACTTC

d_gene: TRBD2
j_gene: TRBJ2-2
v_gene: TRBV9
abundance: once
len: 15
CDR3aa: CASTLEGRATGELFF
CDR3nt: TGTGCCAGCACCCTAGAGGGGAGGGCCACCGGGGAGCTGTTTTTT

d_gene: -
j_gene: TRBJ1-1
v_gene: TRBV4-1
abundance: -
len: 15
CDR3aa: CASSLEEASGTEAFF
CDR3nt: TGCGCCAGCAGCCTCGAGGAAGCCAGTGGGACTGAAGCTTTCTTT

d_gene: -
j_gene: TRBJ2-7
v_gene: TRBV7-8
abundance: -
len: 14
CDR3aa: CASTSLGGVDEQYF
CDR3nt: TGTGCCAGCACCTCCTTGGGCGGGGTTGACGAGCAGTACTTC

d_gene: TRBD2
j_gene: TRBJ2-4
v_gene: TRBV15
abundance: -
len: 18
CDR3aa: CATSTRLAGGLAKNIQYF
CDR3nt: TGTGCCACCAGCACAAGACTAGCGGGAGGCCTAGCCAAAAACATTCAGTACTTC

d_gene: -
j_gene: TRBJ2-6
v_gene: TRBV15
abundance: -
len: 16
CDR3aa: CATSNTGVSGANVLTF
CDR3nt: TGTGCCACCAGCAATACGGGAGTCTCTGGGGCCAACGTCCTGACTTTC

d_gene: -
j_gene: TRBJ2-3
v_gene: TRBV9
abundance: -
len: 17
CDR3aa: CASSGDLGGSRGDTQYF
CDR3nt: TGTGCCAGCAGCGGCGACCTTGGGGGGAGTAGGGGAGATACGCAGTATTTT

d_gene: TRBD2
j_gene: TRBJ2-1
v_gene: TRBV18
abundance: -
len: 15
CDR3aa: CASSPLADSYNEQFF
CDR3nt: TGTGCCAGCTCACCCCTAGCGGATTCCTACAATGAGCAGTTCTTC

d_gene: -
j_gene: TRBJ2-7
v_gene: TRBV2
abundance: -
len: 15
CDR3aa: CASRESSVSSYEQYF
CDR3nt: TGTGCCAGCAGGGAATCTAGCGTCAGTTCCTACGAGCAGTACTTC

d_gene: TRBD2
j_gene: TRBJ2-3
v_gene: TRBV4-2
abundance: -
len: 16
CDR3aa: CASSQGAGDGADTQYF
CDR3nt: TGTGCCAGCAGCCAAGGGGCGGGAGACGGAGCAGATACGCAGTATTTT

d_gene: TRBD2
j_gene: TRBJ2-1
v_gene: TRBV2
abundance: few
len: 13
CDR3aa: CAALTSGRNEQFF
CDR3nt: TGTGCCGCCCTTACTAGCGGGAGAAATGAGCAGTTCTTC

d_gene: TRBD2
j_gene: TRBJ2-3
v_gene: TRBV11-3
abundance: -
len: 17
CDR3aa: CASSSGLAGDGADTQYF
CDR3nt: TGTGCCAGCAGCTCGGGACTAGCGGGGGACGGGGCAGATACGCAGTATTTT

d_gene: TRBD1
j_gene: TRBJ1-5
v_gene: TRBV30
abundance: -
len: 15
CDR3aa: CAWSDGTVSNQPQHF
CDR3nt: TGTGCCTGGAGCGACGGGACAGTTAGCAATCAGCCCCAGCATTTT

d_gene: TRBD2
j_gene: TRBJ2-7
v_gene: TRBV5-1
abundance: -
len: 18
CDR3aa: CASSLGTSGRASGGEQYF
CDR3nt: TGCGCCAGCAGCTTGGGCACTAGCGGGAGGGCCTCGGGTGGCGAGCAGTACTTC

d_gene: TRBD1
j_gene: TRBJ2-7
v_gene: TRBV27
abundance: -
len: 14
CDR3aa: CASSINDRGYEQYF
CDR3nt: TGTGCCAGCAGCATCAACGACAGGGGCTACGAGCAGTACTTC

d_gene: -
j_gene: TRBJ1-6
v_gene: TRBV30
abundance: -
len: 15
CDR3aa: CAWMTGGQVNSPLHF
CDR3nt: TGTGCCTGGATGACGGGCGGGCAAGTTAATTCACCCCTCCACTTT

d_gene: -
j_gene: TRBJ1-2
v_gene: TRBV19
abundance: -
len: 14
CDR3aa: CASRNGGSHYGYTF
CDR3nt: TGTGCCAGTAGGAATGGCGGCTCGCACTATGGCTACACCTTC

d_gene: -
j_gene: TRBJ1-2
v_gene: TRBV11-2
abundance: -
len: 15
CDR3aa: CASSPGTSPNYGYTF
CDR3nt: TGTGCCAGCAGCCCTGGGACTTCTCCTAACTATGGCTACACCTTC

d_gene: -
j_gene: TRBJ1-2
v_gene: TRBV7-4
abundance: few
len: 13
CDR3aa: CASSSPHAEGYTF
CDR3nt: TGTGCCAGCAGCTCGCCCCACGCGGAGGGCTACACCTTC

d_gene: -
j_gene: TRBJ1-1
v_gene: TRBV5-1
abundance: -
len: 14
CDR3aa: CASSFAPRGTEAFF
CDR3nt: TGCGCCAGCAGCTTTGCTCCCCGGGGGACTGAAGCTTTCTTT

d_gene: TRBD1
j_gene: TRBJ1-1
v_gene: TRBV6-1
abundance: -
len: 15
CDR3aa: CASRSGTGGNTEAFF
CDR3nt: TGTGCCAGCAGGTCCGGGACAGGGGGGAACACTGAAGCTTTCTTT

d_gene: TRBD2
j_gene: TRBJ2-7
v_gene: TRBV2
abundance: few
len: 14
CDR3aa: CASSEDSGAYEQYF
CDR3nt: TGTGCCAGCAGTGAGGATAGCGGGGCCTACGAGCAGTACTTC

d_gene: -
j_gene: TRBJ1-2
v_gene: TRBV29-1
abundance: large
len: 14
CDR3aa: CSVPMGGFNYGYTF
CDR3nt: TGCAGCGTCCCTATGGGGGGGTTTAACTATGGCTACACCTTC

d_gene: TRBD2
j_gene: TRBJ2-6
v_gene: TRBV11-2
abundance: once
len: 18
CDR3aa: CASSLSGGRYSGANVLTF
CDR3nt: TGTGCCAGCAGCTTAAGCGGGGGACGGTACTCTGGGGCCAACGTCCTGACTTTC

d_gene: -
j_gene: TRBJ2-3
v_gene: TRBV2
abundance: -
len: 14
CDR3aa: CASTSDRVADTQYF
CDR3nt: TGTGCCAGCACTAGCGACAGGGTGGCAGATACGCAGTATTTT

d_gene: TRBD1
j_gene: TRBJ1-2
v_gene: TRBV7-8
abundance: few
len: 15
CDR3aa: CASSSSGQGDYGYTF
CDR3nt: TGTGCCAGCAGCTCTTCGGGACAGGGGGACTATGGCTACACCTTC

d_gene: -
j_gene: TRBJ1-2
v_gene: TRBV28
abundance: -
len: 12
CDR3aa: CASTTGGVGYTF
CDR3nt: TGTGCCAGCACCACTGGGGGGGTTGGCTACACCTTC

d_gene: -
j_gene: TRBJ2-1
v_gene: TRBV6-5
abundance: -
len: 13
CDR3aa: CASSYEAGSEQFF
CDR3nt: TGTGCCAGCAGTTACGAGGCGGGGAGTGAGCAGTTCTTC

d_gene: TRBD1
j_gene: TRBJ2-2
v_gene: TRBV7-4
abundance: -
len: 18
CDR3aa: CASSLYIPTGASTGELFF
CDR3nt: TGTGCCAGCAGCTTATATATCCCCACAGGGGCCTCCACCGGGGAGCTGTTTTTT

d_gene: -
j_gene: TRBJ2-3
v_gene: TRBV7-4
abundance: -
len: 18
CDR3aa: CASSPPSDSGASTDTQYF
CDR3nt: TGTGCCAGCAGCCCCCCTTCGGACAGTGGGGCTAGCACAGATACGCAGTATTTT

d_gene: -
j_gene: TRBJ1-2
v_gene: TRBV14
abundance: -
len: 16
CDR3aa: CASSHYRTNQNYGYTF
CDR3nt: TGTGCCAGCAGCCATTACCGGACAAATCAGAACTATGGCTACACCTTC

d_gene: -
j_gene: TRBJ2-2
v_gene: TRBV6-5
abundance: -
len: 15
CDR3aa: CASSYGRTNTGELFF
CDR3nt: TGTGCCAGCAGTTACGGGAGGACGAACACCGGGGAGCTGTTTTTT

d_gene: TRBD1
j_gene: TRBJ2-1
v_gene: TRBV4-1
abundance: -
len: 15
CDR3aa: CASSQWDRGDNEQFF
CDR3nt: TGCGCCAGCAGCCAGTGGGACAGGGGGGACAATGAGCAGTTCTTC

d_gene: -
j_gene: TRBJ1-2
v_gene: TRBV19
abundance: -
len: 11
CDR3aa: CASSVYKGYTF
CDR3nt: TGTGCCAGTAGTGTATACAAAGGCTACACCTTC